This TCR beta chain was obtained from a study of blood T cell repertoires in COVID-19. Looking at the study overall: PBMCs, B-cell-depleted T cells, or T cells were the source of the cDNA or gDNA that made up the material.

J lost 2 bases, V lost 3 bases, and 6 bases had no gene match. CDR3 size: 15 residues. Germline V gives CDR1 LGHDT, CDR2 YNNKEL (reference sequence). This table comes from immunoSEQ multiplex PCR, and its TCRdb copy is limited to in-frame clones, with some not included. The top ten hold less than 2.5% of the sample, which has about 260,000 clones, approximately 92% seen once. The chain links TRBV3-1 (or the pseudogene TRBV3-2) to TRBJ1-1; 7 bases match TRBD1. Sample: PBMCs or T cells enriched from blood (not recorded which). The TCR originated in a woman aged 18-35 years who had recovered from COVID-19. Written as DNA, the CDR3 is TGTGCCAGCAGCCAGGGGGCAGGGGGAAACACTGAAGCTTTCTTT. Its protein product is CASSQGAGGNTEAFF.